This T cell receptor (beta chain) was observed in a study of T-cell memory formation after mild COVID-19. Study observations and caveats: Clones that contracted from day 15 to 85 were balanced CD4/CD8, while later expanders leaned CD4+. Among clones peaking at day 37 in the second wave, SARS-CoV-2 specificity remained unconfirmed. Of the contracting clones, CD4+ ones lay mainly in CM and EM, and CD8+ ones in EMRA. Memory cells collected pre-infection included some clones that later responded, suggesting cross-reactive memory joined.

Germline CDR1 reads SGHAT; CDR2 reads FQNNGV. Trimming took 0 bases from V and 1 from J, leaving 12 bases between them. CDR3 length: 16 residues. In TCRdb, the 5' RACE reads were re-called with MiXCR into one record per CDR3 protein. The sample consists of about 560,000 distinct CDR3 sequences, roughly 17% of them appearing once. Points on this clonotype: Its antigen is unidentified.

The specimen was PBMCs or a T cell subset sorted from them (not recorded which). The TCR originated in an adult woman who had mild COVID-19 (a few samples of this study predate the infection). Cell type and time point are not known. V and J are TRBV11-2 and TRBJ2-5; D gene ambiguous. The CDR3 DNA is TGTGCCAGCAGCTTAGATCGGGTAACTTTCCAAGAGACCCAGTACTTC. This codes for CASSLDRVTFQETQYF.